A selection of T cell receptor beta chains follows, all from one sample in a study of blood T cell repertoires in COVID-19. The protocol was immunoSEQ multiplex PCR, while the TCRdb copy is restricted to in-frame clones and leaves out a portion. In the table there are some 150,000 clones, roughly nine tenths of which are singletons. Sequencing used peripheral blood. These receptors all stem from a woman aged 60 to 75 with COVID-19, enrolled during active disease. CDR3s include the opening cysteine and the closing phenylalanine or tryptophan. The order of the fields is CDR3 length, clone size, J gene, D gene, V gene, CDR3 DNA, CDR3 protein. The D gene is left open where the match is weak. Clone size appears in some rows only: once, few, many, or a class for an expanded clone.

16 . TRBJ2-7 TRBD2 TRBV7-3 TGTGCCAGCAGCCCCTCGGGACTAGCGGAGAACTACGAGCAGTACTTC CASSPSGLAENYEQYF
15 . TRBJ2-2 TRBD1 TRBV7-9 TGTGCCAGCAGCTTAGGGACAGGGGGCGCCGGGGAGCTGTTTTTT CASSLGTGGAGELFF
12 . TRBJ1-2 . TRBV27 TGTGCCAGCAGTGTACGAGGCTATGGCTACACCTTC CASSVRGYGYTF
14 few TRBJ2-7 . TRBV14 TGTGCCAGCAGCCGGAGGGGACAGCTCTACGAGCAGTACTTC CASSRRGQLYEQYF
19 few TRBJ2-3 . TRBV21-1 TGTGCCAGCAGTCCGACCGATCGTAACAGGGTCTTATATGTAGATACGCAGTATTTT CASSPTDRNRVLYVDTQYF
15 . TRBJ2-3 TRBD2 TRBV29-1 TGCAGCGCTTTGAAGGCGGGGGGAAGCACAGATACGCAGTATTTT CSALKAGGSTDTQYF
13 . TRBJ1-1 . TRBV30 TGTGCCGGAAACAGGGATGAAGGAACTGAAGCTTTCTTT CAGNRDEGTEAFF
11 . TRBJ2-7 . TRBV6-5 TGTGCCAGCAGTTCCCCCTCCGAGCAGTACTTC CASSSPSEQYF
15 . TRBJ2-7 TRBD2 TRBV4-1 TGCGCCAGCAGCCTCGCCCTAGCGGGAGGCTACGAGCAGTACTTC CASSLALAGGYEQYF
16 . TRBJ2-3 TRBD1 TRBV7-3 TGTGCCAGCAGCTTGCACAGGGGGCGCGGGACAGATACGCAGTATTTT CASSLHRGRGTDTQYF
13 . TRBJ2-3 . TRBV5-5 TGTGCCAGCAGCTTGCAGGGCGCAGATACGCAGTATTTT CASSLQGADTQYF
14 . TRBJ2-3 . TRBV7-9 TGTGCCAGCAGCTTAGTCGACATCGCAGATACGCAGTATTTT CASSLVDIADTQYF
14 . TRBJ2-2 . TRBV5-1 TGCGCCAGCAGCTTGGATGTTCGGGTCGGGGAGCTGTTTTTT CASSLDVRVGELFF
13 . TRBJ2-7 . TRBV27 TGTGCCAGCACCGGTGGTTGCTCCTACGAGCAGTACTTC CASTGGCSYEQYF
15 . TRBJ1-2 . TRBV19 TGTGCCAGTAGTATCATCAAGGGGCGTAACTATGGCTACACCTTC CASSIIKGRNYGYTF
14 . TRBJ2-7 TRBD1 TRBV11-3 TGTGCCAGCAGCCAACAGGGGGCGGGTTACGAGCAGTACTTC CASSQQGAGYEQYF
13 . TRBJ1-2 . TRBV6-5 TGTGCCAGCAGTTACTCGGCAGGGTATGGCTACACCTTC CASSYSAGYGYTF
17 once TRBJ2-1 . TRBV11-2 TGTGCCAGCAGCTTAGATTGGGGGGGCGGACCCTACAATGAGCAGTTCTTC CASSLDWGGGPYNEQFF
11 . TRBJ1-5 TRBD1 TRBV20-1 TGCAGTGCCGTGGGACAGGGTCCCCAGCATTTT CSAVGQGPQHF
13 . TRBJ1-1 . TRBV6-5 TGTGCCAGCAGTTACTATCCGAGGACTGAAGCTTTCTTT CASSYYPRTEAFF
16 . TRBJ2-4 TRBD1 TRBV13 TGTGCCAGCAGCTCCTCCCGGGACAGCAGCAAAAACATTCAGTACTTC CASSSSRDSSKNIQYF
15 . TRBJ2-1 . TRBV18 TGTGCCAGCTCCCCGGGACTCATGAACTACAATGAGCAGTTCTTC CASSPGLMNYNEQFF
18 . TRBJ1-5 TRBD1 TRBV6-1 TGTGCCAGCAGTGAAGCACTGGGGGGACAGGGGGCTCTTCAGCCCCAGCATTTT CASSEALGGQGALQPQHF
14 . TRBJ2-7 . TRBV5-1 TGCGCCAGCAGCTTGGGTTTTGGGACTTACGAGCAGTACTTC CASSLGFGTYEQYF
15 . TRBJ2-1 TRBD2 TRBV5-6 TGTGCCAGCAGCTTAGCGGGAGTCTCCTACAATGAGCAGTTCTTC CASSLAGVSYNEQFF
15 . TRBJ2-7 TRBD2 TRBV28 TGTGCCAGCAGTGCGCTGGGGGGGAACTCCTACGAGCAGTACTTC CASSALGGNSYEQYF
11 . TRBJ1-1 . TRBV11-2 TGTGCCAGCAGCCCGGGGTCTGAAGCTTTCTTT CASSPGSEAFF
17 . TRBJ2-5 TRBD1 TRBV24-1 TGTGCCACCAGTGATCCCTCCCCCAGACAGGGTAGGGAGACCCAGTACTTC CATSDPSPRQGRETQYF
15 few TRBJ1-3 . TRBV19 TGTGCCAGTAGTCGAGGGTTACCTCTGGGAAACACCATATATTTT CASSRGLPLGNTIYF
13 . TRBJ1-2 . TRBV12-3/TRBV12-4 TGTGCCAGCACCCCGACTGATAACTATGGCTACACCTTC CASTPTDNYGYTF
16 . TRBJ2-7 . TRBV9 TGTGCCAGCAGCGTCTCCGGAGGGGGGGCCTTCTACGAGCAGTACTTC CASSVSGGGAFYEQYF
12 . TRBJ1-2 TRBD1 TRBV9 TGTGCCAGCAGCGTAGACAGGGGCGGCTACACCTTC CASSVDRGGYTF
14 . TRBJ1-2 . TRBV3-1/TRBV3-2 TGTGCCAGCAGCCAACCAGGGTTTGCGAATGGCTACACCTTC CASSQPGFANGYTF
11 . TRBJ2-7 . TRBV20-1 TGCAGTGCTAGTCTCACGGGGGAGCAGTACTTC CSASLTGEQYF
16 once TRBJ1-5 TRBD1 TRBV5-6 TGTGCCAGCAGCTTATTACAGGGGGCTAGCAATCAGCCCCAGCATTTT CASSLLQGASNQPQHF
13 . TRBJ1-4 . TRBV7-9 TGTGCCAGCCGGGAAATGGCTAATGAAAAACTGTTTTTT CASREMANEKLFF
15 . TRBJ2-7 . TRBV28 TGTGCCAGCAGTGACGCCTCGGGTTTCTCCTACGAGCAGTACTTC CASSDASGFSYEQYF
13 . TRBJ2-1 TRBD1 TRBV29-1 TGCAGCGTTGAAGGACAGGGGTCGAATGAGCAGTTCTTC CSVEGQGSNEQFF
17 . TRBJ2-7 TRBD2 TRBV28 TGTGCCAGCACCAAAATGAGCGGGAGTCGGATTTACTACGAGCAGTACTTC CASTKMSGSRIYYEQYF
14 . TRBJ2-7 . TRBV2 TGTGCCAGCAGTGGAGGGCTCCGCTACTACGAGCAGTACTTC CASSGGLRYYEQYF
13 . TRBJ1-6 . TRBV18 TGTGCCAGCTCATCAGGGCTTACTAAGGACCTCCACTTT CASSSGLTKDLHF
12 . TRBJ2-4 . TRBV24-1 TGTGCCACCAGTGATATGGAGCACATTCAGTACTTC CATSDMEHIQYF
14 . TRBJ1-1 TRBD1 TRBV9 TGTGCCAGCAGCGTCCGGGACAGGGGGCCTGAAGCTTTCTTT CASSVRDRGPEAFF
13 . TRBJ2-7 . TRBV29-1 TGCAGCGTTGGGGTGACAACGAGTTACGAGCAGTACTTC CSVGVTTSYEQYF
13 . TRBJ2-7 TRBD2 TRBV7-3 TGTGCCAGCAGCCGGACTAGCGTCTACGAGCAGTACTTC CASSRTSVYEQYF
18 once TRBJ2-4 . TRBV7-9 TGTGCCAGCAGCTTAGGACCGATGGAGGCCGGGGCCAAAAACATTCAGTACTTC CASSLGPMEAGAKNIQYF
17 . TRBJ1-3 TRBD1 TRBV19 TGTGCCAGTAGTCTCCTCAGACAGGGAACCTCTGGAAACACCATATATTTT CASSLLRQGTSGNTIYF
13 . TRBJ1-1 . TRBV9 TGTGCCAGCAGCGTAGATTCTTTCGGTGAAGCTTTCTTT CASSVDSFGEAFF
13 . TRBJ1-1 . TRBV6-5 TGTGCCAGCAGCGGTCCTGCTAGCGCTGAAGCTTTCTTT CASSGPASAEAFF
15 . TRBJ2-1 TRBD2 TRBV19 TGTGCCAGTAGTATTAGCGGGAGCTCCTACAATGAGCAGTTCTTC CASSISGSSYNEQFF
15 . TRBJ1-5 TRBD1 TRBV5-4 TGTGCCAGCAGCAAGGGACAGGGAGTTAATCAGCCCCAGCATTTT CASSKGQGVNQPQHF